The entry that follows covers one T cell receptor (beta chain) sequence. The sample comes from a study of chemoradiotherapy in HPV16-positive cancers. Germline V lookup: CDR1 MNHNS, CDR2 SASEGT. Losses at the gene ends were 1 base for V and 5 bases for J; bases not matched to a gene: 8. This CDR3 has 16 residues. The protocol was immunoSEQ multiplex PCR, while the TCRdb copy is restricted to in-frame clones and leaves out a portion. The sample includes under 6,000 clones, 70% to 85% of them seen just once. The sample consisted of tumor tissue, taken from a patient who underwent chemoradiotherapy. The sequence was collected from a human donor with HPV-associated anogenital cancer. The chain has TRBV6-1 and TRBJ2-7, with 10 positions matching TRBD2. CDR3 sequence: CASSEGGSGRSHEQYF. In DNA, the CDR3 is TGTGCCAGCAGTGAAGGTGGTAGCGGGAGGTCCCACGAGCAGTACTTC.